This T cell receptor beta chain was captured by sequencing in a study of read filtering for tumor transcriptome and immune sequencing. In the study overall: R-ISS stage counts were roughly 8 for I, 16 for II, 7 for III.

The library was built from around 380 ng RNA with molecular barcoded adaptors for alpha/delta and beta/gamma chains. MiXCR was run by TCRdb on the reads, yielding one entry per CDR3 protein. The sample shows fewer than 90,000 distinct CDR3 sequences, about 12% of them seen only once. This CDR3 has 13 residues. V was cut by 5 bases and J by 6 bases, with 11 bases left in between. Germline V gene data show CDR1 as SEHNR and CDR2 as FQNEAQ (reference sequence). Bone marrow was sampled from every patient at the time of active disease. This clonotype came up many times. The gene calls are TRBV7-9 and TRBJ2-1, with D tentatively TRBD1 (6 bases). This sequence was found in a donor over 35 with multiple myeloma. Sequenced: a population of CD138-negative cells sorted from bone marrow. This chain's CDR3 is CASSTGHINEQFF. The CDR3 nucleotides are TGTGCCAGCAGCACGGGACATATCAATGAGCAGTTCTTC.